The rows below give T cell receptor beta chains drawn from one sample of a study of follicular helper T cells after annual influenza vaccination. The assay was immunoSEQ multiplex PCR, and TCRdb's table has in-frame clones only and misses some. The sample gives under 9,500 clones, about 90% of which show up once; 0.47% is in the top ten. The specimen comprised CXCR5+ CD38- circulating T follicular helper cells from blood, sampled on the day of influenza vaccination. These receptor sequences come from an adult who received the influenza vaccine. Each CDR3 is given with its conserved first and last residue. Each record gives: D gene, V gene, clone size, J gene, CDR3 protein, CDR3 DNA. A D gene is named only where the DNA matches it firmly. Only part of the rows carry a size: once, few, many, or a class if the clone is expanded.

d_call: -; v_call: TRBV14; clone_size: -; j_call: TRBJ2-7; cdr3_aa: CASSPATGGAYEQYF; cdr3_nt: TGTGCCAGCAGCCCAGCAACAGGCGGGGCCTACGAGCAGTACTTC
d_call: TRBD2; v_call: TRBV2; clone_size: once; j_call: TRBJ2-3; cdr3_aa: CASVRGAGDTQYF; cdr3_nt: TGTGCCAGCGTGCGGGGGGCCGGGGATACGCAGTATTTT
d_call: -; v_call: TRBV7-9; clone_size: once; j_call: TRBJ1-1; cdr3_aa: CASSKGPGTEAFF; cdr3_nt: TGTGCCAGCAGCAAGGGACCGGGCACTGAAGCTTTCTTT
d_call: TRBD1; v_call: TRBV7-2; clone_size: -; j_call: TRBJ1-1; cdr3_aa: CAETGYTEAFF; cdr3_nt: TGTGCCGAGACAGGGTACACTGAAGCTTTCTTT
d_call: -; v_call: TRBV6-4; clone_size: once; j_call: TRBJ2-2; cdr3_aa: CASSDTRDTGELFF; cdr3_nt: TGTGCCAGCAGTGACACCAGGGACACCGGGGAGCTGTTTTTT
d_call: TRBD1; v_call: TRBV19; clone_size: -; j_call: TRBJ2-2; cdr3_aa: CASSIGSGGLHTGELFF; cdr3_nt: TGTGCCAGTAGTATAGGGTCAGGGGGCCTACACACCGGGGAGCTGTTTTTT
d_call: TRBD1; v_call: TRBV4-3; clone_size: -; j_call: TRBJ2-7; cdr3_aa: CASSQMGQSYEQYF; cdr3_nt: TGCGCCAGCAGCCAGATGGGACAGAGCTACGAGCAGTACTTC
d_call: -; v_call: TRBV6-5; clone_size: -; j_call: TRBJ1-4; cdr3_aa: CASSEGRDREKLFF; cdr3_nt: TGTGCCAGCAGTGAAGGCAGGGATCGGGAAAAACTGTTTTTT
d_call: -; v_call: TRBV27; clone_size: -; j_call: TRBJ1-4; cdr3_aa: CASSPDAGEANEKLFF; cdr3_nt: TGTGCCAGCAGTCCCGACGCGGGTGAGGCTAATGAAAAACTGTTTTTT
d_call: TRBD1; v_call: TRBV6-1; clone_size: -; j_call: TRBJ1-4; cdr3_aa: CASTLGQGYEKLFF; cdr3_nt: TGTGCCAGCACCTTAGGACAGGGTTATGAAAAACTGTTTTTT
d_call: TRBD1; v_call: TRBV6-6; clone_size: once; j_call: TRBJ1-4; cdr3_aa: CASSPGQGIEKLFF; cdr3_nt: TGTGCCAGCAGCCCAGGACAGGGGATAGAAAAACTGTTTTTT
d_call: -; v_call: TRBV5-1; clone_size: -; j_call: TRBJ2-2; cdr3_aa: CASSLGITGELFF; cdr3_nt: TGCGCCAGCAGCCTAGGGATCACCGGGGAGCTGTTTTTT
d_call: TRBD2; v_call: TRBV19; clone_size: -; j_call: TRBJ2-2; cdr3_aa: CASSIVLAGGAGELFF; cdr3_nt: TGTGCCAGTAGTATAGTACTAGCGGGGGGTGCCGGGGAGCTGTTTTTT
d_call: -; v_call: TRBV7-2; clone_size: -; j_call: TRBJ1-1; cdr3_aa: CASSFTGLGTEAFF; cdr3_nt: TGTGCCAGCAGCTTCACAGGGTTGGGAACTGAAGCTTTCTTT
d_call: TRBD1; v_call: TRBV7-2; clone_size: -; j_call: TRBJ2-3; cdr3_aa: CASSSRGDRAVSQYF; cdr3_nt: TGTGCCAGCAGCTCCCGAGGAGACAGGGCAGTTTCGCAGTATTTT
d_call: -; v_call: TRBV7-3; clone_size: -; j_call: TRBJ2-1; cdr3_aa: CASSLNSQNEQFF; cdr3_nt: TGTGCCAGCAGCCTCAATAGTCAGAATGAGCAGTTCTTC
d_call: TRBD1; v_call: TRBV27; clone_size: -; j_call: TRBJ1-1; cdr3_aa: CASKRLGQGNTEAFF; cdr3_nt: TGTGCCAGCAAGAGGCTGGGACAGGGGAACACTGAAGCTTTCTTT
d_call: -; v_call: TRBV2; clone_size: -; j_call: TRBJ2-7; cdr3_aa: CASSSQGVYEQYF; cdr3_nt: TGTGCCAGCAGTAGTCAGGGTGTGTACGAGCAGTACTTC
d_call: TRBD1; v_call: TRBV5-4; clone_size: -; j_call: TRBJ2-7; cdr3_aa: CASSRWDRVEEQYF; cdr3_nt: TGTGCCAGCAGCCGTTGGGACAGGGTGGAAGAGCAGTACTTC
d_call: -; v_call: TRBV6-5; clone_size: -; j_call: TRBJ2-4; cdr3_aa: CASSRSGTSHIQYF; cdr3_nt: TGTGCCAGCAGTCGTTCGGGGACTTCGCACATTCAGTACTTC
d_call: -; v_call: TRBV19; clone_size: -; j_call: TRBJ1-1; cdr3_aa: CAIGEGLSAFF; cdr3_nt: TGTGCCATTGGGGAGGGACTGAGCGCTTTCTTT
d_call: TRBD1; v_call: TRBV6-6; clone_size: -; j_call: TRBJ1-1; cdr3_aa: CASRGQGAKAFF; cdr3_nt: TGTGCCAGCAGGGGGCAGGGGGCGAAAGCTTTCTTT
d_call: -; v_call: TRBV30; clone_size: -; j_call: TRBJ1-2; cdr3_aa: CAWRVGGSLANYGYTF; cdr3_nt: TGTGCCTGGAGGGTGGGGGGGTCCCTAGCTAACTATGGCTACACCTTC
d_call: -; v_call: TRBV6-1; clone_size: -; j_call: TRBJ1-1; cdr3_aa: CASSGEASNTEAFF; cdr3_nt: TGTGCCAGCTCGGGAGAGGCCTCGAACACTGAAGCTTTCTTT
d_call: -; v_call: TRBV29-1; clone_size: -; j_call: TRBJ2-3; cdr3_aa: CSVEDPFGAGDGTDTQYF; cdr3_nt: TGCAGCGTTGAAGACCCCTTCGGGGCAGGGGATGGCACAGATACGCAGTATTTT
d_call: TRBD1; v_call: TRBV27; clone_size: -; j_call: TRBJ1-2; cdr3_aa: CASSRLQGNYGYTF; cdr3_nt: TGTGCCAGCAGTCGTCTACAGGGGAACTATGGCTACACCTTC
d_call: TRBD1; v_call: TRBV18; clone_size: once; j_call: TRBJ2-3; cdr3_aa: CASSPRIRDRDTQYF; cdr3_nt: TGTGCCAGCTCACCACGAATCCGGGACAGGGATACGCAGTATTTT